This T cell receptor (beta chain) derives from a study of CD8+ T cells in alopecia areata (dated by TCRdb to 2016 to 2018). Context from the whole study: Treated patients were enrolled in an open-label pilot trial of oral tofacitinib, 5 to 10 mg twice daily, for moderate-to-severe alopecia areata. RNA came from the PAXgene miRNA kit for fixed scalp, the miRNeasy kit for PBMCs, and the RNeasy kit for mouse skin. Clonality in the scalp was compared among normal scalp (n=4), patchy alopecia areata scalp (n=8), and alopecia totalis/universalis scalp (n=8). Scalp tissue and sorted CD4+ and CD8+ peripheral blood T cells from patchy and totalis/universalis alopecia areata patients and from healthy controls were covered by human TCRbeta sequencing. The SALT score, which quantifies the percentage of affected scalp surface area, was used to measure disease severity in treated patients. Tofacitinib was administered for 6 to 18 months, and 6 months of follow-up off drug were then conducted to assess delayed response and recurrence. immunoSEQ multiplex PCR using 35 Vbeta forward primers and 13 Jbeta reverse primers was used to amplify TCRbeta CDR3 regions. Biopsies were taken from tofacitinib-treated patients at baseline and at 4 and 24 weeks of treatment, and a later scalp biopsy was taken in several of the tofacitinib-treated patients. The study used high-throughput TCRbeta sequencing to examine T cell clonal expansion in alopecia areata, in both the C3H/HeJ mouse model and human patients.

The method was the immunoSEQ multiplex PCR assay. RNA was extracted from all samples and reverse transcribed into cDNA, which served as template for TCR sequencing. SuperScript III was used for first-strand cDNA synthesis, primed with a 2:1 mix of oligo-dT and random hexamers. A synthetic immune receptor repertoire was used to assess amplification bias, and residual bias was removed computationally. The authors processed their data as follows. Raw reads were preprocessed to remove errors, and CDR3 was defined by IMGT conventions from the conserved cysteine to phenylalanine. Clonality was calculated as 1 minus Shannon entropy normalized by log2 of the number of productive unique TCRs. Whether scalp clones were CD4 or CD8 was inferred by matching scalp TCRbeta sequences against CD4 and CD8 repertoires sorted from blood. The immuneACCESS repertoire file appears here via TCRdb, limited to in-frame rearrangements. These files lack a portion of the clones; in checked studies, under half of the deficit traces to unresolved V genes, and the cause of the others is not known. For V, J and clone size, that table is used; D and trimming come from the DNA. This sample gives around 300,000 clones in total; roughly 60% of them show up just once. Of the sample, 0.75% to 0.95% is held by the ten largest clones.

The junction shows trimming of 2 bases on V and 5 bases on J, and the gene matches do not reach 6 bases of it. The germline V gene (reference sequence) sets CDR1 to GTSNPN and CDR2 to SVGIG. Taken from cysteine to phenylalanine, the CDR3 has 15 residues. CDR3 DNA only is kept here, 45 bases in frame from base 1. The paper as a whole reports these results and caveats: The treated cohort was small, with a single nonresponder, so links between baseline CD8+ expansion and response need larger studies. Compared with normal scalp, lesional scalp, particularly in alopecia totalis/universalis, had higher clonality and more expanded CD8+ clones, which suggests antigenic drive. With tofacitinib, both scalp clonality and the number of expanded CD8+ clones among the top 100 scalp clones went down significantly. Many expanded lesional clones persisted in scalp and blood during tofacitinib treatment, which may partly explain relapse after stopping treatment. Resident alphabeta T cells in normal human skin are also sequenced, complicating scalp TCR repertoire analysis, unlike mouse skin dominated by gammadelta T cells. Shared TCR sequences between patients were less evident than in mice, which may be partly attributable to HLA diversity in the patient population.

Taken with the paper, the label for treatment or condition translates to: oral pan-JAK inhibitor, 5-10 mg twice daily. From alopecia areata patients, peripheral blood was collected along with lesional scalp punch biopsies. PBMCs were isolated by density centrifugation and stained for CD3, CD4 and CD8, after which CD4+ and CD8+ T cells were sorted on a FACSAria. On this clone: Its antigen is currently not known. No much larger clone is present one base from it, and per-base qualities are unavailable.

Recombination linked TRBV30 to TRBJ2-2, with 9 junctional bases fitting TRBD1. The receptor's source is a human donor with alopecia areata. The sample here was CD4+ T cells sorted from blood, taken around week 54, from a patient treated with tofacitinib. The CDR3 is CAWSPRQGVTGELFF. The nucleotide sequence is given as TGTGCCTGGAGTCCACGACAGGGGGTGACCGGGGAGCTGTTTTTT. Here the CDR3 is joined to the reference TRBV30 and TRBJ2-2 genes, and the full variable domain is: SQTIHQWPATLVQPVGSPLSLECTVEGTSNPNLYWYRQAAGRGLQLLFYSVGIGQISSEVPQNLSASRPQDRQFILSSKKLLLSDSGFYLCAWSPRQGVTGELFFGEGSRLTVL.